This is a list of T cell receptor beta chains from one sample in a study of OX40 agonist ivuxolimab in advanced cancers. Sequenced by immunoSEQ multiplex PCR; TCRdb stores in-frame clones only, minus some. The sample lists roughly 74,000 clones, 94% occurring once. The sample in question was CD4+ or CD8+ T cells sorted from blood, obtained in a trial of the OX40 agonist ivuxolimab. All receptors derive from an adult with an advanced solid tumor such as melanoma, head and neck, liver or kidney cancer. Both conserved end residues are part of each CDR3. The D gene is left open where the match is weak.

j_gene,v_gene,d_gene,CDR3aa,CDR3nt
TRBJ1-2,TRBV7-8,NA,CASSLGGQGINYGYTF,TGTGCCAGCAGCTTAGGGGGCCAGGGCATTAACTATGGCTACACCTTC
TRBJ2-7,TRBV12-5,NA,CASGFSVGGAPNYEQYF,TGTGCTAGTGGTTTCTCGGTGGGGGGGGCCCCCAACTACGAGCAGTACTTC
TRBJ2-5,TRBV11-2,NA,CASSLVKETQYF,TGTGCCAGCAGCTTAGTGAAGGAGACCCAGTACTTC
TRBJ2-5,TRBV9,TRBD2,CASSEGSGGNQETQYF,TGTGCCAGCAGCGAAGGTAGCGGGGGGAACCAAGAGACCCAGTACTTC
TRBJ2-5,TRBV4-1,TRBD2,CASSQGWGGEETQYF,TGCGCCAGCAGCCAAGGGTGGGGGGGAGAAGAGACCCAGTACTTC
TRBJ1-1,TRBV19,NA,CASSISGNTEAFF,TGTGCCAGTAGTATCTCTGGGAACACTGAAGCTTTCTTT
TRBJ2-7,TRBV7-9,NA,CASSFWAYFSYEQYF,TGTGCCAGCAGCTTTTGGGCTTACTTCTCCTACGAGCAGTACTTC
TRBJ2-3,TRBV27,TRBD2,CASLQVGAGAGTDTQYF,TGTGCCAGCCTTCAAGTAGGAGCGGGAGCCGGCACAGATACGCAGTATTTT
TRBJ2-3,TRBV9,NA,CASSVDYAGAPSTDTQYF,TGTGCCAGCAGCGTAGATTATGCGGGGGCCCCGAGCACAGATACGCAGTATTTT
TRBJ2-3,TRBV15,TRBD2,CATSRPASGSTDTQYF,TGTGCCACCAGCAGACCTGCTAGCGGGAGCACAGATACGCAGTATTTT
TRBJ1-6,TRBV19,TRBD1,CASSILPGGPNSPLHF,TGTGCCAGTAGTATACTTCCAGGGGGACCTAATTCACCCCTCCACTTT
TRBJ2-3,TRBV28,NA,CASSLKGSTDTQYF,TGTGCCAGCAGTTTAAAGGGCAGCACAGATACGCAGTATTTT
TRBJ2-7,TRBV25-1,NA,CASSAYTAYEQYF,TGTGCCAGCAGTGCCTACACGGCCTACGAGCAGTACTTC
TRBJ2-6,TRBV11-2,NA,CASSLEASGANVLTF,TGTGCCAGCAGCTTAGAAGCCTCTGGGGCCAACGTCCTGACTTTC
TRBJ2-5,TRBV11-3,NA,CASARGVRETQYF,TGTGCCAGCGCCAGGGGAGTGAGGGAGACCCAGTACTTC
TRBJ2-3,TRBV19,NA,CASRSRSPNFLSTDTQYF,TGTGCCAGTAGATCCCGTTCCCCAAATTTTCTAAGCACAGATACGCAGTATTTT
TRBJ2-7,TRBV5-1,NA,CASSFRRRSLTYEQYF,TGCGCCAGCAGCTTCCGCCGAAGATCCTTAACCTACGAGCAGTACTTC